The entry below gives a single TCR beta chain sequence along with its context. Data came from immunoSEQ multiplex PCR; TCRdb stores just in-frame clones and leaves some out. Of 200,000 or so clones in the sample, 94% were seen once. This entry belongs to a study of T cell responses to AZD1222 COVID-19 vaccine. This CDR3 region has 14 residues. J was trimmed by 4 bases and V by 5 bases; bases with no gene match: 4. Germline V lookup: CDR1 SGHVS, CDR2 FNYEAQ. The sequences come from peripheral blood, collected on day 0 of AZD1222 vaccination. The TCR was taken from an adult in good health. The chain links TRBV7-6 to TRBJ2-2; TRBD1 aligns across 7 bases. The CDR3 loop is CASSPGQSTGELFF. CDR3 DNA: TGTGCCAGCAGCCCGGGACAGAGCACCGGGGAGCTGTTTTTT.